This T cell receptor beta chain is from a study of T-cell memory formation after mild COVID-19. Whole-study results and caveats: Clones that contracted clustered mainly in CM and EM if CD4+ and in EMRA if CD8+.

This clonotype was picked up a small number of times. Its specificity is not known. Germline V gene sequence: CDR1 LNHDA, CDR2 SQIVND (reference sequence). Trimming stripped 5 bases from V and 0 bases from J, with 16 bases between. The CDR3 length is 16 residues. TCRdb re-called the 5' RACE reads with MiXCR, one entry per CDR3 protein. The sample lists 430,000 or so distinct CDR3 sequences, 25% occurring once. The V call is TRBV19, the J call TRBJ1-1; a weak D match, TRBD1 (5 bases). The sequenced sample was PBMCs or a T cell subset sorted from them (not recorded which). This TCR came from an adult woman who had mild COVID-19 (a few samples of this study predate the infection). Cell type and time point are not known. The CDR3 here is CASSVYPGIMNTEAFF. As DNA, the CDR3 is TGTGCCAGTAGTGTATATCCAGGGATAATGAACACTGAAGCTTTCTTT. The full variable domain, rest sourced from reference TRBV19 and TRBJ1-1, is DGGITQSPKYLFRKEGQNVTLSCEQNLNHDAMYWYRQDPGQGLRLIYYSQIVNDFQKGDIAEGYSVSREKKESFPLTVTSAQKNPTAFYLCASSVYPGIMNTEAFFGQGTRLTVV.